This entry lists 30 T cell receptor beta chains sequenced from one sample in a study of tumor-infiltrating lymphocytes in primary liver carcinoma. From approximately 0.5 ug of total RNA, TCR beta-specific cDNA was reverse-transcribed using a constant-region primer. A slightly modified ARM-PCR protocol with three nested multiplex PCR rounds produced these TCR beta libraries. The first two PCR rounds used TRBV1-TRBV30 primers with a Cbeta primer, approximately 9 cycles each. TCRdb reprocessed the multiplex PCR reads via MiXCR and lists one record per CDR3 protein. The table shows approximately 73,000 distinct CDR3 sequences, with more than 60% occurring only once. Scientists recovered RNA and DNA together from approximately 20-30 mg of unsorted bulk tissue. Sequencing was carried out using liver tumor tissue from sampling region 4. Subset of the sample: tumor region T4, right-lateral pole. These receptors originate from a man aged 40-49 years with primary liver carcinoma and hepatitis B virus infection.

The CDR3 coding sequence is TGCAGTGCTCCTCTTATAACAGGGGGTTGGGGCTACACCTTC. Translating gives CSAPLITGGWGYTF. The chain couples TRBV20-1 to TRBJ1-2; TRBD1 agrees at 8 bases. Germline CDR1 reads DFQATT; CDR2 reads SNEGSKA (reference sequence). The CDR3 extends over 14 amino acids. The ends lost 5 bases at V and 8 bases at J; junction bases unmatched: 13.

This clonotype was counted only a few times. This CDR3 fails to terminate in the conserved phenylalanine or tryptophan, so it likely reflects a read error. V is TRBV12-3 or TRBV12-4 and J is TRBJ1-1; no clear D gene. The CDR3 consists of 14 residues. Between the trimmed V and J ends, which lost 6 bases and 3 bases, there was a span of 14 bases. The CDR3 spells CASRRPLKDTEAFL. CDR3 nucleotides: TGTGCCAGCAGACGACCGCTGAAAGACACTGAAGCTTTCCTT.

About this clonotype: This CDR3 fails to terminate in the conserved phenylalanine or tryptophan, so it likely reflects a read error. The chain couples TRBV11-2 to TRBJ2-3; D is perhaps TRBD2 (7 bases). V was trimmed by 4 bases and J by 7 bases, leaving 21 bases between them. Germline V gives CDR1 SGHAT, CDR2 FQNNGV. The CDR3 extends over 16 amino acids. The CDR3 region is CASSSQGGLLMNTQYS. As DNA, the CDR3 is TGTGCCAGCAGCTCACAGGGAGGGCTCCTCATGAATACGCAGTATTCT.

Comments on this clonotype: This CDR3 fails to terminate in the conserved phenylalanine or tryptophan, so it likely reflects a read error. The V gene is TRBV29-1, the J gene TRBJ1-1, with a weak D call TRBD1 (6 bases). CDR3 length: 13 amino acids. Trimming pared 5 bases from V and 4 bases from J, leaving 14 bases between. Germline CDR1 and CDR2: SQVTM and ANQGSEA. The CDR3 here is CSVQHREATEAFL. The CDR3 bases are TGCAGCGTTCAGCACAGGGAAGCCACTGAAGCTTTCCTT.

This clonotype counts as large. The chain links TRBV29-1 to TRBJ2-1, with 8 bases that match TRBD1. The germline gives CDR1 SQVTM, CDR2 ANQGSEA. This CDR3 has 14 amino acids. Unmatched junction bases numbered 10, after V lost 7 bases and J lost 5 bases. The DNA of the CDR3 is TGCAGCGCCGTCTCCGGGACAGGCAACAATGAGCAGTTCTTC. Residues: CSAVSGTGNNEQFF.

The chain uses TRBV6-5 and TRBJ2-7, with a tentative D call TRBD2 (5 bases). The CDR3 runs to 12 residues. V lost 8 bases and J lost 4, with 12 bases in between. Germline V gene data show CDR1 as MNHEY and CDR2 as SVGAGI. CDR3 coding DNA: TGTGCCAGCGACTACAATCCGTACGAGCAGTACTTC. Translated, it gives CASDYNPYEQYF.

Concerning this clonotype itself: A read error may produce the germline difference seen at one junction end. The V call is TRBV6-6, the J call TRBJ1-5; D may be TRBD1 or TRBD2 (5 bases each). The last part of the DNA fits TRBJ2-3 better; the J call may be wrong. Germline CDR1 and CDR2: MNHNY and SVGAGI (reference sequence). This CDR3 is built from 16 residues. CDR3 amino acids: CASSYLDRGSGQPQYF. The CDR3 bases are TGTGCTAGCAGTTACCTTGACCGGGGCTCGGGTCAGCCCCAGTATTTT.

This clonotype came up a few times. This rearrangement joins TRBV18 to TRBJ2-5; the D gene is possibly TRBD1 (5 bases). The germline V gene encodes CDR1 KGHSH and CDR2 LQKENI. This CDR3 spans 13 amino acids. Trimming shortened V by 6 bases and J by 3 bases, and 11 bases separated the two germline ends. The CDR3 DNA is TGTGCCAGCTCTCAGGTCAGGGAAGAGACCCAGTACTTC. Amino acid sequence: CASSQVREETQYF.

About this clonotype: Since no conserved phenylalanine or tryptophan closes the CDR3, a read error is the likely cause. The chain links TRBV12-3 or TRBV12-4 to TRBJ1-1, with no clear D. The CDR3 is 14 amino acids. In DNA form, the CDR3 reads TGTGCCAGCACCGACGGAGTCATGAACATTGAAGCTTTCCTT. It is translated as CASTDGVMNIEAFL.

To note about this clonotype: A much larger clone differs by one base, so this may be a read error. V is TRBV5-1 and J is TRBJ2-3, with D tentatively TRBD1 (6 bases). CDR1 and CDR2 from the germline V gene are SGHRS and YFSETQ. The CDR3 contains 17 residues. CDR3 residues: CATSLAGTTDSTDTQYF. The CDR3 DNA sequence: TGCGCCACCAGCTTAGCCGGGACAACGGACAGCACAGATACGCAGTATTTT.

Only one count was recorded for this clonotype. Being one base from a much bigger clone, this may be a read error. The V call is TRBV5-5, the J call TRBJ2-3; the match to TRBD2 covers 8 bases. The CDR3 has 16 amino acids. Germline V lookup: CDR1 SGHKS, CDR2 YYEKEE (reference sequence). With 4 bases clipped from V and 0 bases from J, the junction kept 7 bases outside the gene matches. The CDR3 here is CASSHAGGASTDTQYF. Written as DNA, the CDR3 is TGTGCCAGCAGCCACGCGGGAGGAGCGAGCACAGATACGCAGTATTTT.

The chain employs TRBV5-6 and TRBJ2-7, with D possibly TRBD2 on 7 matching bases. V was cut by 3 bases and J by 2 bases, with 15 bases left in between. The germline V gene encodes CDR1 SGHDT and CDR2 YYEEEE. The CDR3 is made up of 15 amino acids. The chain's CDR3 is CASSSAGQGAYEQYF. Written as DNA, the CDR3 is TGTGCCAGCAGCTCAGCGGGACAAGGGGCCTACGAGCAGTACTTC.

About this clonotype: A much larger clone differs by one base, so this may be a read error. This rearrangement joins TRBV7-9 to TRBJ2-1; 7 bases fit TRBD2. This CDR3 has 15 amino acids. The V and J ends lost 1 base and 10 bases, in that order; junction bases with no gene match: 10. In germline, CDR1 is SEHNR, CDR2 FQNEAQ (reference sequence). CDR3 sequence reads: CASSLDSGRLGEQFF. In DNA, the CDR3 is TGTGCCAGCAGCTTAGATAGCGGGCGCTTAGGGGAGCAGTTCTTC.

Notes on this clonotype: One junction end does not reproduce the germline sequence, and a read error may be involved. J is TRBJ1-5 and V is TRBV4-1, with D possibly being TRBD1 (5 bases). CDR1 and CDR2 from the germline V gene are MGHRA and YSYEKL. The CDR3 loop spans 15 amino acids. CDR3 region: CASSRGGGDEQPQHF. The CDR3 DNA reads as TGCGCTAGCAGCCGAGGAGGAGGGGACGAACAGCCCCAGCATTTT.

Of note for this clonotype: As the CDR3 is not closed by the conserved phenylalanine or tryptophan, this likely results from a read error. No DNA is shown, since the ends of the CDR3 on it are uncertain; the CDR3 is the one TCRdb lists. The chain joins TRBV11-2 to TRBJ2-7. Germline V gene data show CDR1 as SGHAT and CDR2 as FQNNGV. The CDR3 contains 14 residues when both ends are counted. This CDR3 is CASCLTDGAYERYC.

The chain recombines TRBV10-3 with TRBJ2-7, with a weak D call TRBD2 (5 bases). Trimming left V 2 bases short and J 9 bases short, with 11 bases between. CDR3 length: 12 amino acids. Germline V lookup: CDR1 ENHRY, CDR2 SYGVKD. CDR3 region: CAISEPQEAQYF. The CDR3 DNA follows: TGTGCCATCAGTGAGCCCCAGGAGGCGCAGTACTTC.

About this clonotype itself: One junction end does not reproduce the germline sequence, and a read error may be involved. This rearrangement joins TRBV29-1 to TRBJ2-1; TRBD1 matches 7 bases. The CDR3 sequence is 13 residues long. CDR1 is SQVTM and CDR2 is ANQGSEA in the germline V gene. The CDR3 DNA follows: TGCAGCGGAGGACAGGTCGCATACATTGAGCAGTTCTTC. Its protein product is CSGGQVAYIEQFF.

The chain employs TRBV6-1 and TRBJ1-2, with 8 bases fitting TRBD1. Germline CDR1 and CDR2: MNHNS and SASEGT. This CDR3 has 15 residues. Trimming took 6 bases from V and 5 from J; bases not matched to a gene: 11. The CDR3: CASSLQGGQGYGYTF. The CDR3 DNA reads TGTGCCAGCAGCCTCCAAGGAGGACAGGGATATGGCTACACCTTC.

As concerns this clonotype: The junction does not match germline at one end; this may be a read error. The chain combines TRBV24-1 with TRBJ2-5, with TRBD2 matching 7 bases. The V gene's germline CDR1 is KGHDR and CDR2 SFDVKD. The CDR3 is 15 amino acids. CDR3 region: CAASEGTNLRETQCF. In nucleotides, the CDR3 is TGTGCCGCCAGCGAAGGGACTAACCTTCGAGAGACTCAGTGCTTC.

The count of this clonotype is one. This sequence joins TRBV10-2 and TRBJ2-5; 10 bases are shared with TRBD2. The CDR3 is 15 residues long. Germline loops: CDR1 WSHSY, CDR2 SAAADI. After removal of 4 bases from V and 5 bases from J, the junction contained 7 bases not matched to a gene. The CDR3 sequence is CASSAIGTSVETQYF. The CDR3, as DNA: TGCGCCAGCAGTGCAATCGGGACTAGCGTGGAGACCCAGTACTTC.

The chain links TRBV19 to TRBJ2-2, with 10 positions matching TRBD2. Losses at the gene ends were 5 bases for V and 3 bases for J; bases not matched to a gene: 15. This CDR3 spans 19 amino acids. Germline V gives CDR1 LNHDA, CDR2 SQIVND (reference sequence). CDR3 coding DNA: TGTGCCAGTAGTCTGGCGGGGCTAGCGGGAGCTACGTACACCGGGGAGCTGTTTTTT. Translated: CASSLAGLAGATYTGELFF.

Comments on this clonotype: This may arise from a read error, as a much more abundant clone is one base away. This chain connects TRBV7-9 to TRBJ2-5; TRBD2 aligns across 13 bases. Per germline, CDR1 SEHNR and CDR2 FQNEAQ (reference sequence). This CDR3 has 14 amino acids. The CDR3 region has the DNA TGTGCCTGCAGCTCCGGGACTAGCGGGGTGACCCAGTACTTC. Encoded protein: CACSSGTSGVTQYF.

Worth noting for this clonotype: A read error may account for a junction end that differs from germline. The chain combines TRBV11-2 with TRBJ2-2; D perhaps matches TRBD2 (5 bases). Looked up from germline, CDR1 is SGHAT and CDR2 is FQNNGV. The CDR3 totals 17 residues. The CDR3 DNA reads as TGTGCCAGCGGCTTTGATCGGGATAGGGTCGGCATCGGGGAGCTGTTTTTT. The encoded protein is CASGFDRDRVGIGELFF.

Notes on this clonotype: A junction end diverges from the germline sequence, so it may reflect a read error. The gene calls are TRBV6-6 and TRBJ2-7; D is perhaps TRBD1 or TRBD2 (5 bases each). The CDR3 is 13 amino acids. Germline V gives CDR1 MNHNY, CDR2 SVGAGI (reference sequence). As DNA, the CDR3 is TGTGCCAGCAGGACGACTAAGGGGTACGAGCGGTACTTC. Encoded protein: CASRTTKGYERYF.

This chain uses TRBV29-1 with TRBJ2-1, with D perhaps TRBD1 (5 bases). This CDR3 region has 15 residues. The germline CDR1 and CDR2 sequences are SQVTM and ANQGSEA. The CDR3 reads CTVGPPSSPYNEQFF. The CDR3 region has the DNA TGCACTGTGGGGCCTCCTTCCAGCCCCTACAATGAGCAGTTCTTC.

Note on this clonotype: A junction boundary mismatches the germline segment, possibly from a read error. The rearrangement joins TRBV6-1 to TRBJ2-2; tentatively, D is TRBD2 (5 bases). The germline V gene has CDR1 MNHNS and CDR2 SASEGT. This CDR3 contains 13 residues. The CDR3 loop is CAGSPSGAGELFF. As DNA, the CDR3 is TGTGCCGGCAGTCCAAGCGGTGCCGGGGAGTTGTTTTTT.

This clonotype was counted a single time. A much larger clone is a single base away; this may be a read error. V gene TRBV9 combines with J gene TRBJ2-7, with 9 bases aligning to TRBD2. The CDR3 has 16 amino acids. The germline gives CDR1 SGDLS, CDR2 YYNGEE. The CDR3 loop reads CASNVEGAGGFYEQYF. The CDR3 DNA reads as TGTGCCAGCAACGTAGAGGGAGCGGGAGGCTTCTACGAGCAGTACTTC. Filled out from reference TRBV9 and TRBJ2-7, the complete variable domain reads DSGVTQTPKHLITATGQRVTLRCSPRSGDLSVYWYQQSLDQGLQFLIQYYNGEERAKGNILERFSAQQFPDLHSELNLSSLELGDSALYFCASNVEGAGGFYEQYFGPGTRLTVT.

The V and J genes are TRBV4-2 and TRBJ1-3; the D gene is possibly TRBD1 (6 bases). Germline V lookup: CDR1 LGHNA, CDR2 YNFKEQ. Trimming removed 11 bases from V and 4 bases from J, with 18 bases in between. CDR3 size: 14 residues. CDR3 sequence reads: CAGNRDEAGNTIYF. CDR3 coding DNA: TGTGCCGGCAACAGGGACGAGGCGGGAAACACCATATATTTT.

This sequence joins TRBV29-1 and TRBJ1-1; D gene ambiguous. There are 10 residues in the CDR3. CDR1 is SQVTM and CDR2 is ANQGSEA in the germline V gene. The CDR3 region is CVSSNTEAFF. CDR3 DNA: TGCGTTTCTTCGAACACTGAAGCTTTCTTT.

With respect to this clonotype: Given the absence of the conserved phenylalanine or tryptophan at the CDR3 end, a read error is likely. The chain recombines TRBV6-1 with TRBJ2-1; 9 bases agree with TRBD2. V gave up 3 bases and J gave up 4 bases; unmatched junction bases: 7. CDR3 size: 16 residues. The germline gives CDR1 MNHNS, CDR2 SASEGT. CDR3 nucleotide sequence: TGTGCCAGCAGTGAGAGAGGCCTAGCGGGGTACAATGAGCAGTTCCTC. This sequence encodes CASSERGLAGYNEQFL.